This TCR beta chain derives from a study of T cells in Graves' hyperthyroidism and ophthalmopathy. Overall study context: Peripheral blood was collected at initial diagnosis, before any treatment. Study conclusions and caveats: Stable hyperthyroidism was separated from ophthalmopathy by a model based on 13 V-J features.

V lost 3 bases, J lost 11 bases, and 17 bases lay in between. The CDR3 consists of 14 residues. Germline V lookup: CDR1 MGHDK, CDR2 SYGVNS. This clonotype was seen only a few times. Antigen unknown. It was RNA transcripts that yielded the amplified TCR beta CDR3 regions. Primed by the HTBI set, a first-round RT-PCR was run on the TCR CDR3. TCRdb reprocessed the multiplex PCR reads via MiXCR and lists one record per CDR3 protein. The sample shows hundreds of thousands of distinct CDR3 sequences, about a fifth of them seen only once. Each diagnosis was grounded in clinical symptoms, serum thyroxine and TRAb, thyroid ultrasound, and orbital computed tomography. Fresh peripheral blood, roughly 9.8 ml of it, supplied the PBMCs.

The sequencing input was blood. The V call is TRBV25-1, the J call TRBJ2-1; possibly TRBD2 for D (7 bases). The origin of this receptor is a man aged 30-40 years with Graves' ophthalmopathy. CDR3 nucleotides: TGTGCCAGCAGTGACGGTTGGGAGGGGGGCAAGCAGTTCTTC. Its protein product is CASSDGWEGGKQFF.